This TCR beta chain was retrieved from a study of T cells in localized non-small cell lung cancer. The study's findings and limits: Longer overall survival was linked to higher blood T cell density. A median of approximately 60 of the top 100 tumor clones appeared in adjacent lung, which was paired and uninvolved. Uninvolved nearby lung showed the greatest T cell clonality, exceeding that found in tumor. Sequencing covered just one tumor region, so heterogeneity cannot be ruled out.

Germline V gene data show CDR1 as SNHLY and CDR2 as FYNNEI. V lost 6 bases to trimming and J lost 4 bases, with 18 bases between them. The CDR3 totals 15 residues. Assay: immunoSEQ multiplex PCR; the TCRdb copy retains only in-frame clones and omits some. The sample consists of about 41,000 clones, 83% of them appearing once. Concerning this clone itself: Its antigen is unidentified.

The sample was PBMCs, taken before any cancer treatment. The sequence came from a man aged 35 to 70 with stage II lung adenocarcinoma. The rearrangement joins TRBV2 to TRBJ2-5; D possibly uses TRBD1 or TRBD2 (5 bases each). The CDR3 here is CASRTPGQPGETQYF. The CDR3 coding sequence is TGTGCCAGCAGGACCCCGGGGCAGCCCGGAGAGACCCAGTACTTC.